These T cell receptor beta chains were read from a single sample in a study of identical twins. TCRdb recomputed calls from the 5' RACE reads with MiXCR, one row per CDR3 protein. The sample shows about 450,000 distinct CDR3 sequences, about 18% of them seen only once. Sequenced material: naive T cells sorted from blood. These receptors all come from a man between 45 and 60 years old in good health. Each CDR3 is given with its conserved first and last residue. Fields, in order: J gene, V gene, D gene, clone size, CDR3 DNA, CDR3 protein. A D gene is named only where the DNA matches it firmly. Clone size, where shown, is once, few, many, or a class for clones that have expanded.

TRBJ2-6,TRBV12-3/TRBV12-4,-,many,TGTGCCAGCAGCCTCAAACAGGGTTACGGGGCCAACGTCCTGACTTTC,CASSLKQGYGANVLTF
TRBJ2-7,TRBV6-2/TRBV6-3,TRBD2,few,TGTGCCAGCAGACCTAGCGGGAGTCACGAGCAGTACTTC,CASRPSGSHEQYF
TRBJ1-5,TRBV27,-,-,TGTGCCAGCAGTCCCGAGGGGCGGCGCAATCAGCCCCAGCATTTT,CASSPEGRRNQPQHF
TRBJ2-1,TRBV2,-,once,TGTGCCAGCAGTGAAGCATACAATGAGCAGTTCTTC,CASSEAYNEQFF
TRBJ2-3,TRBV30,TRBD1,many,TGTGCCTGGCGGACAGGGAGCACAGATACGCAGTATTTT,CAWRTGSTDTQYF
TRBJ2-1,TRBV29-1,-,-,TGCAGCGTCAAGGGTGGGGGAGTAACTTGGAATGAGCAGTTCTTC,CSVKGGGVTWNEQFF
TRBJ2-5,TRBV9,TRBD2,-,TGTGCCAGCAGCGACGGGGGGGATCAAGAGACCCAGTACTTC,CASSDGGDQETQYF
TRBJ1-1,TRBV5-5,-,-,TGTGCCAGCAGCTTGGCCACAGACACTGAAGCTTTCTTT,CASSLATDTEAFF
TRBJ1-4,TRBV5-6,TRBD1,-,TGTGCCAGCAGCTTGGTGGGGACAGCGAATGAAAAACTGTTTTTT,CASSLVGTANEKLFF
TRBJ2-7,TRBV7-2,-,many,TGTGCCAGCAGCACGGGACTGACCTACGAGCAGTACTTC,CASSTGLTYEQYF
TRBJ2-1,TRBV29-1,-,few,TGCAGCGTAGGACCTGGGCTCAATGAGCAGTTCTTC,CSVGPGLNEQFF
TRBJ1-2,TRBV18,-,many,TGTGCCAGCTCACCACCGCATCGGCCTGCCAAGGATGGCTACACCTTC,CASSPPHRPAKDGYTF
TRBJ2-1,TRBV20-1,TRBD2,-,TGCAGTGCCACCGGTACTAGCGGACAGAATGAGCAGTTCTTC,CSATGTSGQNEQFF
TRBJ2-5,TRBV5-1,TRBD2,-,TGCGCCAGCAGCTTGGCACCTAGCGGGGGGTTGGAGACCCAGTACTTC,CASSLAPSGGLETQYF
TRBJ1-2,TRBV6-1,-,few,TGTGCCAGCAGGGCCCCCACAGGGTGGGATAACTATGGCTACACCTTC,CASRAPTGWDNYGYTF
TRBJ2-1,TRBV25-1,-,-,TGTGCCAGCAGTAGAAGCGGACAGTCTTACAATGAGCAGTTCTTC,CASSRSGQSYNEQFF
TRBJ1-5,TRBV12-3/TRBV12-4,-,-,TGTGCCAGCAGTTTGTACGGGAGCGCGGATCCGCCCCAGCATTTT,CASSLYGSADPPQHF
TRBJ2-3,TRBV7-2,TRBD2,many,TGTGCCAGCAGCTTATCGGCGGGAGTCAGCACAGATACGCAGTATTTT,CASSLSAGVSTDTQYF
TRBJ2-7,TRBV7-6,TRBD1,-,TGTGCCAGCAGCTTAGCTCCCGGGACAGGGAGCAATTACTTC,CASSLAPGTGSNYF
TRBJ1-5,TRBV2,-,-,TGTGCCAGCAGTGAAGCGCTTCTCAGGGCAGACAGAACATATAGCAATCAGCCCCAGCATTTT,CASSEALLRADRTYSNQPQHF
TRBJ2-5,TRBV30,-,many,TGTGCCTGGACACGACCGGGTGGGACCCAGTACTTC,CAWTRPGGTQYF
TRBJ2-1,TRBV6-1,-,-,TGTGCCAGCAGTAGGGGATCGTATGGGTTCCATGAGCAGTTCTTC,CASSRGSYGFHEQFF
TRBJ1-2,TRBV20-1,-,-,TGCAGTGCTATCGCGGCCCAGGGGTTCTATGGCTACACCTTC,CSAIAAQGFYGYTF
TRBJ2-7,TRBV20-1,-,many,TGCAGTGCTAGAGATCAAGCCGGGGTCTTCTCCTACGAGCAGTACTTC,CSARDQAGVFSYEQYF
TRBJ2-7,TRBV20-1,-,few,TGCAGTGCTCTAAAACTTAGCGGCCCCGACTACGAGCAGTACTTC,CSALKLSGPDYEQYF
TRBJ1-2,TRBV6-5,-,many,TGTGCCAGCAGTTACTCCGACACTGCTAACTATGGCTACACCTTC,CASSYSDTANYGYTF
TRBJ2-3,TRBV6-1,TRBD2,-,TGTGCCAGCAGGGGTAGCGGGGGGCTCACAGATACGCAGTATTTT,CASRGSGGLTDTQYF
TRBJ2-1,TRBV20-1,-,many,TGCAGTGCTCGAGCGATCGGGACTGGACACAATGAGCAGTTCTTC,CSARAIGTGHNEQFF
TRBJ2-3,TRBV11-2,TRBD2,-,TGTGCCAGCAGCTTATACGGCGGGGGGGCTGATACGCAGTATTTT,CASSLYGGGADTQYF
TRBJ2-3,TRBV12-3/TRBV12-4,TRBD1,many,TGTGCCAGCAGTCCTCGCAGGACAGGGGGTGCGGATACGCAGTATTTT,CASSPRRTGGADTQYF
TRBJ1-2,TRBV6-1,-,few,TGTGCCAGCACCACCGTACAACGTGTCTCAAACTATGGCTACACCTTC,CASTTVQRVSNYGYTF
TRBJ1-5,TRBV20-1,TRBD1,-,TGCAGTGCTAGACGTCCACAGGGGGATCAGCCCCTGCATTTT,CSARRPQGDQPLHF
TRBJ2-3,TRBV10-3,TRBD2,many,TGTGCCACCAGCCCGGGGGGATTCACAGATACGCAGTATTTT,CATSPGGFTDTQYF
TRBJ2-2,TRBV12-3/TRBV12-4,-,-,TGTGCCAGCAGCCCAAGGGTGGACCTCACCGGGGAGCTGTTTTTT,CASSPRVDLTGELFF
TRBJ2-5,TRBV7-7,-,-,TGTGCTAGCAGCTTGGGGCTCTCGGGGGTCCAAGAGACCCAGTACTTC,CASSLGLSGVQETQYF
TRBJ2-7,TRBV19,-,many,TGTGCCAGTAGTCCCAGACCGAGTAGCTCCTACGAGCAGTACTTC,CASSPRPSSSYEQYF
TRBJ2-7,TRBV20-1,TRBD1,-,TGCAGTGCTCCCTACCCAGGTGGGACAGGGGACTACGAGCAGTACTTC,CSAPYPGGTGDYEQYF
TRBJ2-3,TRBV6-2/TRBV6-3,TRBD2,few,TGTGCCAGCAGAGGACCGGGACTAGCGACAGATACGCAGTATTTT,CASRGPGLATDTQYF
TRBJ2-6,TRBV28,-,-,TGTGCCAGCAGTGCCCCGGGACAAACTGGGGCCAACGTCCTGACTTTC,CASSAPGQTGANVLTF
TRBJ1-2,TRBV5-6,-,few,TGTGCCAGCAGCTTGTGGAGGGATAGACGCTATGGCTACACCTTC,CASSLWRDRRYGYTF
TRBJ2-1,TRBV6-5,-,-,TGTGCCAGCAAGGGGGGCAATGAGCAGTTCTTC,CASKGGNEQFF
TRBJ2-7,TRBV28,-,-,TGTGCCAGCAGACGGACAGTTTACGAGCAGTACTTC,CASRRTVYEQYF
TRBJ1-2,TRBV5-8,-,few,TGTGCCAGCAGCTGGCCCCAGTCAGGAGGCTACACCTTC,CASSWPQSGGYTF
TRBJ2-7,TRBV12-3/TRBV12-4,-,few,TGTGCCAGCAGTAGAAAAGACGGGTCATCCTACGAGCAGTACTTC,CASSRKDGSSYEQYF
TRBJ2-7,TRBV21-1,-,few,TGTGCCAGCAGCTTCCGGGCCTACGAGCAGTACTTC,CASSFRAYEQYF
TRBJ2-2,TRBV9,TRBD2,few,TGTGCCAGCAGCGCAGGACTAGCGGGAGGGGTCTACACCGGGGAGCTGTTTTTT,CASSAGLAGGVYTGELFF
TRBJ2-7,TRBV7-8,TRBD1,few,TGTGCCAGCAGCTTAGGGGGACAGTTCTACGAGCAGTACTTC,CASSLGGQFYEQYF
TRBJ2-7,TRBV20-1,-,-,TGCAGTGCTAGAAGAGGGACAGCGGGCGAGCAGTACTTC,CSARRGTAGEQYF
TRBJ2-1,TRBV27,TRBD1,few,TGTGCCAGCAGTTTTCGACAGGGGGCTGAGCAGTTCTTC,CASSFRQGAEQFF
TRBJ2-3,TRBV18,TRBD1,-,TGTGCCAGCTCACTCCGGGACAGGGGACAGTCAGATACGCAGTATTTT,CASSLRDRGQSDTQYF
TRBJ1-4,TRBV12-3/TRBV12-4,-,many,TGTGCCAGCAGTTTTGCAAGCAGAGGAAAACTGTTTTTT,CASSFASRGKLFF
TRBJ2-1,TRBV9,TRBD2,many,TGTGCCAGCAGCCTAAGCGGGAGATCAGGAAATGAGCAGTTCTTC,CASSLSGRSGNEQFF
TRBJ2-1,TRBV7-2,-,-,TGTGCCAGCAGCCTAGCGAATGGGTTCTACAATGAGCAGTTCTTC,CASSLANGFYNEQFF
TRBJ2-7,TRBV5-1,TRBD1,many,TGCGCCAGCAGCTTGGGAGCAGGGGGCACGGAGGAGCAGTACTTC,CASSLGAGGTEEQYF
TRBJ2-5,TRBV20-1,-,-,TGCAGTGCTAGAGATCCCCCCGGGGACGGGACCCAGTACTTC,CSARDPPGDGTQYF
TRBJ2-3,TRBV6-5,-,many,TGTGCCAGCAGTTACTCGGGAGGGGGTGCAGATACGCAGTATTTT,CASSYSGGGADTQYF
TRBJ2-7,TRBV6-1,TRBD2,few,TGTGCCAGCAACCAGCGGGGGGCCTCAATGGAGCAGTACTTC,CASNQRGASMEQYF